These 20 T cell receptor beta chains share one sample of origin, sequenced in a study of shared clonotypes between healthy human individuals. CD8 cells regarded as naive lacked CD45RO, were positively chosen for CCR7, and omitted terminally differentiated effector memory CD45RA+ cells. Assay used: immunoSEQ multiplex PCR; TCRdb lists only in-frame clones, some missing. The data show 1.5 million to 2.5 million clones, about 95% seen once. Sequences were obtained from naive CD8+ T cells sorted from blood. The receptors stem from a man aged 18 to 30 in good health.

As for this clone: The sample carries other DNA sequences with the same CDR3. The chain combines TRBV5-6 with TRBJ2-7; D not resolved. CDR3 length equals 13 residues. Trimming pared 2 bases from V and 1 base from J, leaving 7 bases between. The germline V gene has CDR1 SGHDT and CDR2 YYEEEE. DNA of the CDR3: TGTGCCAGCAGCTTTAGCCAGTCCTACGAGCAGTACTTC. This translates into CASSFSQSYEQYF. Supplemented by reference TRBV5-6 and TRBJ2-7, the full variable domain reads DAGVTQSPTHLIKTRGQQVTLRCSPKSGHDTVSWYQQALGQGPQFIFQYYEEEERQRGNFPDRFSGHQFPNYSSELNVNALLLGDSALYLCASSFSQSYEQYFGPGTRLTVT.

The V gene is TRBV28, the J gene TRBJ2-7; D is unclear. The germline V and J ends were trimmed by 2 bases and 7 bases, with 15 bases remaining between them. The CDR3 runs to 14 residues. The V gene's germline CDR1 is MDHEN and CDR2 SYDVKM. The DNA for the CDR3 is TGTGCCAGCAGTTTAACCGGGTCTACTAAGGAGCAGTACTTC. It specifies CASSLTGSTKEQYF.

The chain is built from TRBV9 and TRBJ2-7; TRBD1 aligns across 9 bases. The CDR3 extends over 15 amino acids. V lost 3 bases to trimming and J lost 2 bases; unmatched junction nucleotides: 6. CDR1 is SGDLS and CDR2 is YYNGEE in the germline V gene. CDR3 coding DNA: TGTGCCAGCAGCGCGGGACAGGGATGGACCTACGAGCAGTACTTC. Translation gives CASSAGQGWTYEQYF.

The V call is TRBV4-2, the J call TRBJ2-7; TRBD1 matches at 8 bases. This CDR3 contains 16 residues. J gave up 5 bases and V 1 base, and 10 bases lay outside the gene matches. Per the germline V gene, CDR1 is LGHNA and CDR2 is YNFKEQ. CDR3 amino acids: CASSQGAGTGQNEQYF. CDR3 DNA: TGTGCCAGCAGCCAAGGGGCAGGGACAGGACAAAACGAGCAGTACTTC.

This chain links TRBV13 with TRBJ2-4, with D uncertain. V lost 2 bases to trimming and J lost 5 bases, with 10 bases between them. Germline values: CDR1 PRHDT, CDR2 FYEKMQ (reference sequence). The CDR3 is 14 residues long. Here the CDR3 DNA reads TGTGCCAGCAGCTTATCTAAGCTCGAAAACATTCAGTACTTC. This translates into CASSLSKLENIQYF.

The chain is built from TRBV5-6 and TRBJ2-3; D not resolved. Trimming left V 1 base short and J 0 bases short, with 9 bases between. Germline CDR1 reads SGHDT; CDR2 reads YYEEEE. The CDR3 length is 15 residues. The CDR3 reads CASSLTPGSTDTQYF. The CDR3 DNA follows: TGTGCCAGCAGCTTGACCCCAGGAAGCACAGATACGCAGTATTTT.

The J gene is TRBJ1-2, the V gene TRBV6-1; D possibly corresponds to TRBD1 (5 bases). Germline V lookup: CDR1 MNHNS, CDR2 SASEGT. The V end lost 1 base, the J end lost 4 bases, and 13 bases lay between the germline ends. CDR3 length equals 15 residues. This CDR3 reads CASSEVEGLGYGYTF. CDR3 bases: TGTGCCAGCAGTGAAGTGGAGGGGCTTGGCTATGGCTACACCTTC.

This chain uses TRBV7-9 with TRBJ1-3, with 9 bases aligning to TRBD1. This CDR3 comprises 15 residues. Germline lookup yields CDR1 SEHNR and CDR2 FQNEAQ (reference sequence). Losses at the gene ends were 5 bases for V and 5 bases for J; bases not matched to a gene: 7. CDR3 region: CASSRRQGERNTIYF. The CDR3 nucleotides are TGTGCCAGCAGCCGTAGACAGGGGGAACGAAACACCATATATTTT.

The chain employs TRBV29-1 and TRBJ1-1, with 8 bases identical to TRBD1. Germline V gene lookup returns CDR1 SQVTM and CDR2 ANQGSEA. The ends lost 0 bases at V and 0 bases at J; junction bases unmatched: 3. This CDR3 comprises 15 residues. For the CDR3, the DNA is TGCAGCGTTGAAGATTGGGGACAGGTGAACACTGAAGCTTTCTTT. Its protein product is CSVEDWGQVNTEAFF. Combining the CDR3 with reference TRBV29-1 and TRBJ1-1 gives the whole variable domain SAVISQKPSRDICQRGTSLTIQCQVDSQVTMMFWYRQQPGQSLTLIATANQGSEATYESGFVIDKFPISRPNLTFSTLTVSNMSPEDSSIYLCSVEDWGQVNTEAFFGQGTRLTVV.

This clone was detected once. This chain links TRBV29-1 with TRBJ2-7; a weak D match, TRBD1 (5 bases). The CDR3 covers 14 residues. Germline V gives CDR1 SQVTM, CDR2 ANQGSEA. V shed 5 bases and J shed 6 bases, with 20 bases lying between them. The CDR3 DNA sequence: TGCAGCGTTCTTGACGACGGCAGGGCCGGCGAGCAGTACTTC. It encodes CSVLDDGRAGEQYF.

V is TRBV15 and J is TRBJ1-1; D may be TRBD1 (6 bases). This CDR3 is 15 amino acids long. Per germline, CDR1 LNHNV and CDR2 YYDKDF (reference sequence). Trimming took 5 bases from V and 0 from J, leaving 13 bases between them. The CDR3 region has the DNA TGTGCCACCAGCCCTAGACGACAGGTGAACACTGAAGCTTTCTTT. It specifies CATSPRRQVNTEAFF.

The CDR3 loop reads CAWSRTSGADEQFF. Written as DNA, the CDR3 is TGTGCCTGGAGCCGGACTAGCGGCGCGGATGAGCAGTTCTTC. V usage is TRBV30 and J usage is TRBJ2-1, with TRBD2 matching 10 bases. The CDR3 contains 14 residues. CDR1 is GTSNPN and CDR2 is SVGIG in the germline V gene (reference sequence). Trimming cost V 3 bases and J 8 bases; bases outside gene matches: 7.

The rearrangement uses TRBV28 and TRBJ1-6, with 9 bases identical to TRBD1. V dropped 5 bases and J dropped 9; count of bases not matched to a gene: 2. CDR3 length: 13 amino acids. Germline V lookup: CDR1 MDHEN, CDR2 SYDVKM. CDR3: CASSRQGGSPLHF. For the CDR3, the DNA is TGTGCCAGCAGTCGACAGGGGGGTTCACCCCTCCACTTT. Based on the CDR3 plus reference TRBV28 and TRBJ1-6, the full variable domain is DVKVTQSSRYLVKRTGEKVFLECVQDMDHENMFWYRQDPGLGLRLIYFSYDVKMKEKGDIPEGYSVSREKKERFSLILESASTNQTSMYLCASSRQGGSPLHFGNGTRLTVT.

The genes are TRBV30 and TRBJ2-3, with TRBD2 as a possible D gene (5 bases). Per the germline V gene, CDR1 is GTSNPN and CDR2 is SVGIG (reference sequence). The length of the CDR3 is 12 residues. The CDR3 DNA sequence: TGTGGCTCGGAGGTCGGGACAGATACGCAGTATTTT. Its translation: CGSEVGTDTQYF.

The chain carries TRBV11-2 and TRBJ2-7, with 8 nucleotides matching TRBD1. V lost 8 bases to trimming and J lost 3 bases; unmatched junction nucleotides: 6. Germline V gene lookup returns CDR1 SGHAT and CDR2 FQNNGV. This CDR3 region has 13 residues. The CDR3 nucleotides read TGTGCCAGCGGCGGGACAGGACGCTACGAGCAGTACTTC. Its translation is CASGGTGRYEQYF.

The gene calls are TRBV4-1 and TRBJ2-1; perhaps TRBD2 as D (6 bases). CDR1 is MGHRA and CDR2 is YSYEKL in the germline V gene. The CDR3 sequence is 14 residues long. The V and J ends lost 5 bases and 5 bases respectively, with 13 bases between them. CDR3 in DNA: TGCGCCAGCAGCTTGGCTCTAGCGAACAATGAGCAGTTCTTC. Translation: CASSLALANNEQFF.

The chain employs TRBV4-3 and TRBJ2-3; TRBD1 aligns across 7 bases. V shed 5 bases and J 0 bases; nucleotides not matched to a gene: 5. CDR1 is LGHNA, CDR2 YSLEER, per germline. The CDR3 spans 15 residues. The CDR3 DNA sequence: TGCGCCAGCAGCTGGGACAGATATAGCACAGATACGCAGTATTTT. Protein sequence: CASSWDRYSTDTQYF.

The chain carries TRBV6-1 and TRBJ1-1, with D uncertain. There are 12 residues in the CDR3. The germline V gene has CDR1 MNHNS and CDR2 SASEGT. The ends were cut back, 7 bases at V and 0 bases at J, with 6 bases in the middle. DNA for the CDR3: TGTGCCAGCAAAGTTTTGAACACTGAAGCTTTCTTT. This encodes CASKVLNTEAFF.

The CDR3 DNA reads TGTGCCAGCAGCGTCGACAGGAGGGAAGCTTTCTTT. Its protein is CASSVDRREAFF. This chain connects TRBV5-6 to TRBJ1-1; D perhaps matches TRBD1 (6 bases). V was cut by 4 bases and J by 8 bases, with 12 bases left in between. CDR3 length: 12 amino acids. CDR1 and CDR2 from the germline V gene are SGHDT and YYEEEE.

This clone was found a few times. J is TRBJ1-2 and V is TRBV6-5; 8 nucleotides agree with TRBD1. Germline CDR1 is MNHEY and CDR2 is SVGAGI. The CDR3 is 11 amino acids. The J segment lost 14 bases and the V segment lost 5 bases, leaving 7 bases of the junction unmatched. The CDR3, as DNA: TGTGCCAGCAGTCTCGGACAGGGCGAAACCTTC. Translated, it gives CASSLGQGETF.